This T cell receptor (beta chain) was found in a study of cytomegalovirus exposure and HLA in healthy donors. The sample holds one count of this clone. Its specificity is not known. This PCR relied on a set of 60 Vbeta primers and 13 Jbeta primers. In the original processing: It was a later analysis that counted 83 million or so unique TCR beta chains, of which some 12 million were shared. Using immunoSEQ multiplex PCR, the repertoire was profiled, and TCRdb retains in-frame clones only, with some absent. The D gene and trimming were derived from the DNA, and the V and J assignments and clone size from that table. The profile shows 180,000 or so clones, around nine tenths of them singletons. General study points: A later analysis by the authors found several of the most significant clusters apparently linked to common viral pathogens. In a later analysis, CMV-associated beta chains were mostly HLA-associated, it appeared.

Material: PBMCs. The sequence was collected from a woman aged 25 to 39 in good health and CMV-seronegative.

CDR3 amino acids: CASSSAGGGRETQYF. In DNA form, the CDR3 reads TGTGCCAGCAGCTCAGCGGGAGGGGGGCGGGAGACCCAGTACTTC. The chain is built from TRBV11-2 and TRBJ2-5, with 10 bases aligning to TRBD2. Trimming removed 4 bases from V and 5 bases from J; junction bases left unmatched: 7. The CDR3 has 15 amino acids. Germline CDR1 and CDR2: SGHAT and FQNNGV.